These T cell receptor beta chains were read from a single sample in a study of blood T cell repertoires in COVID-19. TCRdb's table, derived via immunoSEQ multiplex PCR, lists solely in-frame clones and lacks some. The sample shows some 270,000 clones, 89% of them seen only once. Sequenced: PBMCs or T cells enriched from blood (not recorded which). The receptors derive from a woman aged 40 to 50 who had recovered from COVID-19. Each CDR3 is given with its conserved first and last residue. The order of the fields is V gene, clone size, D gene, J gene, CDR3 protein, CDR3 DNA. A D gene is named only where the DNA matches it firmly. Rows give clone size only sometimes, using once, few, many, or a class for an expanded clone.

v_call: TRBV3-1/TRBV3-2; clone_size: -; d_call: TRBD2; j_call: TRBJ2-5; cdr3_aa: CASSQSRTSGGETQYF; cdr3_nt: TGTGCCAGCAGCCAATCTAGGACTAGCGGGGGAGAGACCCAGTACTTC
v_call: TRBV7-8; clone_size: -; d_call: TRBD2; j_call: TRBJ2-1; cdr3_aa: CASSLTRTSGGPYNEQFF; cdr3_nt: TGTGCCAGCAGCTTAACCCGGACTAGCGGGGGACCCTACAATGAGCAGTTCTTC
v_call: TRBV6-1; clone_size: many; d_call: TRBD1; j_call: TRBJ2-2; cdr3_aa: CASSGLLTGANTGELFF; cdr3_nt: TGTGCCAGCAGTGGACTCCTGACAGGGGCGAACACCGGGGAGCTGTTTTTT
v_call: TRBV5-4; clone_size: -; d_call: TRBD2; j_call: TRBJ2-3; cdr3_aa: CASSSLAGGPEAQYF; cdr3_nt: TGTGCCAGCAGTTCTCTGGCGGGGGGGCCAGAGGCGCAGTATTTT
v_call: TRBV11-2; clone_size: -; d_call: TRBD1; j_call: TRBJ1-3; cdr3_aa: CASSFWSGGSGNTIYF; cdr3_nt: TGTGCCAGCAGCTTTTGGTCAGGGGGTTCTGGAAACACCATATATTTT
v_call: TRBV9; clone_size: -; d_call: -; j_call: TRBJ2-2; cdr3_aa: CASSVVPGGGAVNTGELFF; cdr3_nt: TGTGCCAGCAGCGTAGTGCCAGGAGGCGGCGCGGTGAACACCGGGGAGCTGTTTTTT
v_call: TRBV2; clone_size: -; d_call: -; j_call: TRBJ1-2; cdr3_aa: CASSNRAYRNYGYTF; cdr3_nt: TGTGCCAGCAGTAACAGGGCTTATCGTAACTATGGCTACACCTTC
v_call: TRBV5-6; clone_size: -; d_call: TRBD2; j_call: TRBJ2-5; cdr3_aa: CASSSERTSGWVETQYF; cdr3_nt: TGTGCCAGCAGCTCGGAACGGACTAGCGGGTGGGTAGAGACCCAGTACTTC
v_call: TRBV7-8; clone_size: -; d_call: TRBD2; j_call: TRBJ2-3; cdr3_aa: CASSIRKWGLAGGMGTDTQYF; cdr3_nt: TGTGCCAGCAGCATTCGGAAGTGGGGACTAGCGGGGGGTATGGGCACAGATACGCAGTATTTT
v_call: TRBV27; clone_size: -; d_call: TRBD2; j_call: TRBJ2-7; cdr3_aa: CASAGTSDEEQYF; cdr3_nt: TGTGCCAGCGCTGGGACTAGTGATGAAGAGCAGTACTTC
v_call: TRBV5-1; clone_size: -; d_call: -; j_call: TRBJ2-7; cdr3_aa: CASSFGFYEQYF; cdr3_nt: TGCGCCAGCAGCTTTGGCTTCTACGAGCAGTACTTC
v_call: TRBV7-2; clone_size: -; d_call: TRBD1; j_call: TRBJ1-1; cdr3_aa: CASSFSRGQDTEAFF; cdr3_nt: TGTGCCAGCAGCTTCTCCAGGGGGCAGGACACTGAAGCTTTCTTT
v_call: TRBV18; clone_size: -; d_call: -; j_call: TRBJ1-2; cdr3_aa: CASSPDRTRTWGYTF; cdr3_nt: TGTGCCAGCTCGCCAGACAGAACACGTACTTGGGGCTACACCTTC
v_call: TRBV7-9; clone_size: -; d_call: -; j_call: TRBJ1-3; cdr3_aa: CASSSPRGSGNTIYF; cdr3_nt: TGTGCCAGCAGCTCCCCACGAGGCTCTGGAAACACCATATATTTT
v_call: TRBV13; clone_size: -; d_call: TRBD1; j_call: TRBJ2-7; cdr3_aa: CASSLGTAMTYEQYF; cdr3_nt: TGTGCCAGCAGCCTAGGGACAGCTATGACCTACGAGCAGTACTTC
v_call: TRBV10-3; clone_size: few; d_call: TRBD1; j_call: TRBJ1-6; cdr3_aa: CAISGTGSNSPLHF; cdr3_nt: TGTGCCATCAGCGGGACAGGGAGTAATTCACCCCTCCACTTT
v_call: TRBV9; clone_size: -; d_call: -; j_call: TRBJ2-5; cdr3_aa: CASSPRDLETQYF; cdr3_nt: TGTGCCAGCAGCCCCAGGGATTTAGAGACCCAGTACTTC
v_call: TRBV7-2; clone_size: once; d_call: -; j_call: TRBJ2-7; cdr3_aa: CASSKYGGSYEQYF; cdr3_nt: TGTGCCAGCAGCAAGTACGGGGGTTCCTACGAGCAGTACTTC
v_call: TRBV7-6; clone_size: -; d_call: -; j_call: TRBJ2-6; cdr3_aa: CASSLVGGPGANVLTF; cdr3_nt: TGTGCCAGCAGCTTAGTGGGGGGTCCCGGGGCCAACGTCCTGACTTTC
v_call: TRBV9; clone_size: once; d_call: TRBD1; j_call: TRBJ1-5; cdr3_aa: CASSPGQGAGNQPQHF; cdr3_nt: TGTGCCAGCAGCCCCGGACAGGGGGCCGGCAATCAGCCCCAGCATTTT
v_call: TRBV14; clone_size: -; d_call: TRBD2; j_call: TRBJ2-1; cdr3_aa: CASSQVTSGRLRGQDEQFF; cdr3_nt: TGTGCCAGCAGCCAAGTGACTAGCGGGAGGTTAAGGGGACAGGATGAGCAGTTCTTC
v_call: TRBV30; clone_size: -; d_call: TRBD1; j_call: TRBJ1-4; cdr3_aa: CAWSVTGFSEKLFF; cdr3_nt: TGTGCCTGGAGTGTGACAGGGTTTAGCGAAAAACTGTTTTTT
v_call: TRBV6-5; clone_size: few; d_call: TRBD1; j_call: TRBJ1-2; cdr3_aa: CASRGGQGAGGYTF; cdr3_nt: TGTGCCAGCCGGGGGGGACAGGGGGCTGGTGGCTACACCTTC
v_call: TRBV18; clone_size: -; d_call: -; j_call: TRBJ1-6; cdr3_aa: CASSPPAPRGSPLHF; cdr3_nt: TGTGCCAGCTCACCCCCGGCCCCAAGGGGTTCACCCCTCCACTTT
v_call: TRBV9; clone_size: once; d_call: -; j_call: TRBJ1-1; cdr3_aa: CASSVGQGNTEAFF; cdr3_nt: TGTGCCAGCAGCGTAGGTCAGGGGAACACTGAAGCTTTCTTT
v_call: TRBV4-1; clone_size: -; d_call: TRBD2; j_call: TRBJ2-7; cdr3_aa: CASSHPGLDTYEQYF; cdr3_nt: TGCGCCAGCAGCCATCCGGGACTAGATACTTACGAGCAGTACTTC